These 26 T cell receptor beta chains were all obtained from the same sample, sequenced in a study of vaccination and CD4 T cells after COVID-19. Their recognized antigens are unknown. CD4+ T cells that had been cultured provided DNA sequenced with the Oncomine TCR Beta short-read assay. TCRdb re-analysed the PCR reads in MiXCR, keeping a single row per CDR3 protein. The profile shows 16,000 or so distinct CDR3 sequences, around 74% of them singletons. Treatment noted: 10-day PBMC culture with coronavirus spike peptide pools or control peptides (ViraFEST assay). The sample was CD4+ T cells from blood, cultured in vitro, taken after SARS-CoV-2 vaccination. These receptor sequences come from a human donor who received a COVID-19 vaccine.

The V call is TRBV20-1, the J call TRBJ1-2, with D perhaps matching TRBD1 (6 bases). The CDR3 sequence is 13 residues long. The ends were cut back, 3 bases at V and 2 bases at J, with 10 bases in the middle. Per the germline V gene, CDR1 is DFQATT and CDR2 is SNEGSKA (reference sequence). The CDR3 region has the DNA TGCAGTGCTAGGACAGGACCGAACTATGGCTACACCTTC. This codes for CSARTGPNYGYTF.

The rearrangement joins TRBV27 to TRBJ2-7; TRBD1 is a possible D gene (6 bases). The V gene lost 6 bases and the J gene lost 2 bases, with 14 bases spanning the gap. CDR1 is MNHEY, CDR2 SMNVEV, per germline (reference sequence). This CDR3 is built from 14 residues. The CDR3 DNA reads as TGTGCCAGCAGGCCCTCCCGGACAGCCTACGAGCAGTACTTC. As protein: CASRPSRTAYEQYF.

The chain employs TRBV29-1 and TRBJ1-2, with 11 bases lining up with TRBD1. Germline-derived CDR1 and CDR2 are SQVTM and ANQGSEA. The CDR3 loop spans 14 amino acids. Trimming removed 5 bases from V and 3 bases from J; junction bases left unmatched: 5. CDR3 residues: CSVNRDRGDYGYTF. The CDR3 DNA sequence: TGCAGCGTTAACCGGGACAGGGGGGACTATGGCTACACCTTC.

Notes on this clonotype: The junction shows a germline mismatch at one end, possibly a read error. The chain carries TRBV27 and TRBJ1-5; D is undetermined. Germline CDR1 MNHEY, CDR2 SMNVEV (reference sequence). This CDR3 has 14 amino acids. The CDR3 spells CASSLSASNQPQHF. The CDR3 coding sequence is TGTGCCAGCAGTCTATCAGCTAGCAATCAGCCCCAGCATTTT.

J is TRBJ1-5 and V is TRBV19; no reliable D call. This CDR3 is built from 16 residues. V lost 3 bases and J lost 1, with 13 bases in between. The germline CDR1 and CDR2 sequences are LNHDA and SQIVND (reference sequence). CDR3 sequence reads: CASSMRRGESNQPQHF. DNA for the CDR3: TGTGCCAGTAGTATGCGCCGCGGCGAGAGCAATCAGCCCCAGCATTTT.

This clonotype occurred a few times. This rearrangement joins TRBV6-1 to TRBJ1-5; D remains unclear. The length of the CDR3 is 16 residues. Germline V gene sequence: CDR1 MNHNS, CDR2 SASEGT. Trimming removed 2 bases at V and 4 bases at J, with 15 bases between. The CDR3 spells CASSEFATAENQPQHF. In DNA form, the CDR3 reads TGTGCCAGCAGTGAATTTGCCACCGCAGAAAATCAGCCCCAGCATTTT.

This clonotype was seen a single time. The V call is TRBV6-1, the J call TRBJ1-5; perhaps TRBD1 as D (5 bases). The CDR3 has 16 amino acids. The germline V gene encodes CDR1 MNHNS and CDR2 SASEGT. V lost 5 bases and J 0 bases, leaving 14 bases between the germline ends. CDR3 bases: TGTGCCAGCAGTCCCCGGGGGGGTTTTAGCAATCAGCCCCAGCATTTT. Protein product: CASSPRGGFSNQPQHF.

The J gene is TRBJ1-4, the V gene TRBV4-1, with 10 bases identical to TRBD1. The ends lost 3 bases at V and 8 bases at J; junction bases unmatched: 6. The CDR3 loop spans 15 amino acids. The V gene's germline CDR1 is MGHRA and CDR2 YSYEKL. The CDR3 sequence: CASSQPGQGREKLFF. CDR3 bases: TGCGCCAGCAGCCAGCCGGGACAGGGGAGGGAAAAACTGTTTTTT.

The chain employs TRBV20-1 and TRBJ1-1; a weak D match, TRBD1 (5 bases). The CDR3 totals 13 residues. Germline V gene data show CDR1 as DFQATT and CDR2 as SNEGSKA (reference sequence). V was trimmed by 0 bases and J by 6 bases, leaving 11 bases between them. This CDR3 is CSAREGGRAEAFF. CDR3 in DNA: TGCAGTGCTAGAGAGGGGGGGAGGGCTGAAGCTTTCTTT.

The chain links TRBV7-9 to TRBJ1-6, with D perhaps TRBD1 (5 bases). Trimming cost V 4 bases and J 9 bases, with 16 bases left between them. CDR3 length equals 15 residues. Germline lookup yields CDR1 SEHNR and CDR2 FQNEAQ (reference sequence). DNA for the CDR3: TGTGCCAGCAGCTCTCGGGGGACGTCAATTTCACCCCTCCACTTT. As protein: CASSSRGTSISPLHF.

The chain employs TRBV6-1 and TRBJ1-6; D not resolved. This CDR3 is built from 11 residues. V lost 11 bases and J 12 bases, leaving 14 bases between the germline ends. Germline values: CDR1 MNHNS, CDR2 SASEGT. CDR3 sequence (DNA): TGTGCCGCAGGCGGGGTAGGACCCCTCCACTTT. It translates to CAAGGVGPLHF.

V and J are TRBV10-1 and TRBJ2-5; 10 nucleotides align to TRBD1. V gave up 3 bases and J gave up 5 bases; unmatched junction bases: 6. The CDR3 has 15 amino acids. Per the germline V gene, CDR1 is WNHNN and CDR2 is SYGVQD (reference sequence). The CDR3 bases are TGCGCCAGCAGTGACCCTGGACAGGGGGGGGAGACCCAGTACTTC. Translation gives CASSDPGQGGETQYF.

The rearrangement links TRBV12-3 or TRBV12-4 to TRBJ1-2, with a possible D match to TRBD1 (5 bases). There are 13 residues in the CDR3. Trimming cost V 7 bases and J 4 bases, with 13 bases left between them. Here the CDR3 reads CASTLGGGYGYTF. The CDR3 DNA reads as TGTGCCAGCACTCTGGGGGGAGGCTATGGCTACACCTTC.

This clonotype is a singleton in its sample. The J gene is TRBJ2-4, the V gene TRBV12-3 or TRBV12-4; D is possibly TRBD2 (6 bases). The CDR3 extends over 16 amino acids. Trimming shortened V by 5 bases and J by 8 bases, and 22 bases separated the two germline ends. Here the CDR3 DNA reads TGTGCCAGCAGTACTGGCGGGAATGGTGTTTATGACATTCAGTACTTC. Amino acid sequence: CASSTGGNGVYDIQYF.

J is TRBJ1-4 and V is TRBV6-2 or TRBV6-3, with D possibly matching TRBD1 (6 bases). Between the trimmed V and J ends, which lost 5 bases and 0 bases, there was a span of 22 bases. This CDR3 has 19 amino acids. Germline V gene lookup returns CDR1 MNHEY and CDR2 SVGEGT. This CDR3 is CASSLQGILTVATNEKLFF. The CDR3 DNA reads TGTGCCAGCAGTCTTCAGGGGATCTTGACAGTTGCAACTAATGAAAAACTGTTTTTT.

The chain carries TRBV27 and TRBJ1-1; 7 bases fit TRBD1. The CDR3 is 14 amino acids. The germline gives CDR1 MNHEY, CDR2 SMNVEV (reference sequence). V lost 2 bases and J lost 2; bases outside the gene matches: 2. CDR3 loop: CASSLRGRNTEAFF. The CDR3 DNA is TGTGCCAGCAGTTTAAGGGGGCGCAACACTGAAGCTTTCTTT.

This clonotype is medium-sized in the sample. This CDR3 reads CASSLASGQSTDTQYF. CDR3 nucleotide sequence: TGTGCCAGCAGCTTAGCGTCGGGACAAAGCACAGATACGCAGTATTTT. The chain couples TRBV7-8 to TRBJ2-3, with a weak D call TRBD1 (6 bases). This CDR3 region has 16 residues. The V gene's germline CDR1 is SGHVS and CDR2 FQNEAQ. With 0 bases removed from V and 0 bases from J, the gap between germline ends came to 10 bases.

This sequence joins TRBV6-5 and TRBJ1-2, with a weak D call TRBD1 (6 bases). Per the germline V gene, CDR1 is MNHEY and CDR2 is SVGAGI. Trimming cost V 2 bases and J 7 bases, with 17 bases left between them. The CDR3 is 15 amino acids. DNA of the CDR3: TGTGCCAGCAGTTACCCTTCACAGGGAAATATTGGCTACACCTTC. Residues: CASSYPSQGNIGYTF.

V usage is TRBV20-1 and J usage is TRBJ1-2; D call uncertain. The V gene lost 5 bases and the J gene lost 1 base, with 14 bases spanning the gap. This CDR3 contains 14 residues. Germline-derived CDR1 and CDR2 are DFQATT and SNEGSKA (reference sequence). The CDR3: CSAADSAYNYGYTF. The CDR3 bases are TGCAGTGCTGCCGATTCAGCCTATAACTATGGCTACACCTTC.

This clonotype was counted a few times. The chain employs TRBV6-1 and TRBJ2-3; 8 bases align to TRBD2. The germline V gene encodes CDR1 MNHNS and CDR2 SASEGT. This CDR3 is 15 amino acids long. The trim removed 4 bases at V and 3 bases at J, leaving 6 bases unmatched. CDR3 nucleotides: TGTGCCAGCAGTGTTCCAGCGGGGGAGACAGATACGCAGTATTTT. This encodes CASSVPAGETDTQYF.

V is TRBV27 and J is TRBJ1-1; the D is unclear. The germline V gene has CDR1 MNHEY and CDR2 SMNVEV (reference sequence). Between the trimmed V and J ends, which lost 5 bases and 1 base, there was a span of 14 bases. The CDR3 consists of 15 residues. The DNA of the CDR3 is TGTGCCAGCAGTCCCCGATACACGAAGAACACTGAAGCTTTCTTT. Amino acids: CASSPRYTKNTEAFF.

This chain connects TRBV27 to TRBJ1-1, with D perhaps matching TRBD1 (5 bases). V lost 5 bases to trimming and J lost 5 bases, with 21 bases between them. CDR3 length: 16 residues. Germline CDR1 MNHEY, CDR2 SMNVEV (reference sequence). In nucleotides, the CDR3 is TGTGCCAGCAGTCTTTGGGACCCCGGAGGATGGACTGAAGCTTTCTTT. Translation gives CASSLWDPGGWTEAFF.

The chain has TRBV12-3 or TRBV12-4 and TRBJ1-2; 9 nucleotides match TRBD1. Trimming cost V 2 bases and J 5 bases; bases outside gene matches: 6. This CDR3 is built from 15 residues. The CDR3 sequence is CASSLSHRGLYGYTF. CDR3 nucleotide sequence: TGTGCCAGCAGTTTATCCCACAGGGGGCTTTATGGCTACACCTTC.

The chain employs TRBV6-1 and TRBJ2-5; TRBD2 aligns across 9 bases. V lost 5 bases, J lost 4 bases, and 14 bases stayed unmatched. In germline, CDR1 is MNHNS, CDR2 SASEGT. This CDR3 is 17 amino acids long. The CDR3 loop is CASSPTPTGTSRETQYF. CDR3 nucleotides: TGTGCCAGCAGTCCCACCCCCACCGGGACTAGCAGAGAGACCCAGTACTTC.

The J gene is TRBJ1-5, the V gene TRBV19, with no clear D. Germline V gives CDR1 LNHDA, CDR2 SQIVND (reference sequence). The V and J ends lost 5 bases and 3 bases respectively, with 11 bases between them. CDR3 length: 14 amino acids. As DNA, the CDR3 is TGTGCCAGTAGTGGCGCTAGCCTCAATCAGCCCCAGCATTTT. This gives the protein CASSGASLNQPQHF.

This chain connects TRBV10-3 to TRBJ2-3; D may be TRBD2 (7 bases). This CDR3 contains 14 residues. Per the germline V gene, CDR1 is ENHRY and CDR2 is SYGVKD. V lost 3 bases, J lost 5 bases, and 12 bases lay in between. CDR3 loop: CAISDQGRGDTQYF. For the CDR3, the DNA is TGTGCCATCAGTGATCAGGGGAGGGGAGATACGCAGTATTTT.